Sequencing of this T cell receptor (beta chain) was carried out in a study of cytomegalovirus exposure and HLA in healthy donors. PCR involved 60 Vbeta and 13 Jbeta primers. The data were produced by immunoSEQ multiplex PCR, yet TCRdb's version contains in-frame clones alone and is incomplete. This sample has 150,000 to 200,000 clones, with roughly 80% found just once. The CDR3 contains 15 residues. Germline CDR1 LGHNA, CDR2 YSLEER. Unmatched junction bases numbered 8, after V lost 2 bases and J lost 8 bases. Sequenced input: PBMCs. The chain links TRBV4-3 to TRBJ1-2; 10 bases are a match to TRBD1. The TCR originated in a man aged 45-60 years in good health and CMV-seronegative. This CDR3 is CASSQTGQGSMGYTF. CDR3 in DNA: TGCGCCAGCAGCCAAACGGGACAGGGGAGTATGGGCTACACCTTC.